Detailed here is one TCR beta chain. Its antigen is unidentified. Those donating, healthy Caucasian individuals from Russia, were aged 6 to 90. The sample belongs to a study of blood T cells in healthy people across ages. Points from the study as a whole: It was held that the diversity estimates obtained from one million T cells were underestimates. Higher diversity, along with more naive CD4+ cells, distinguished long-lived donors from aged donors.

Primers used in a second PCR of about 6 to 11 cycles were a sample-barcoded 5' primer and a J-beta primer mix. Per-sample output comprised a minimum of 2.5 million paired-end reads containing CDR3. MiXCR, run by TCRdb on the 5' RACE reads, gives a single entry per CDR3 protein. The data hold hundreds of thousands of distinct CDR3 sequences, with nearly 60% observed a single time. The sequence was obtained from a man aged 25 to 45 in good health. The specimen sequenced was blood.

The CDR3 region is CASSFWPGPQPQHF. The CDR3 region has the DNA TGTGCCAGCAGCTTCTGGCCGGGCCCCCAGCCCCAGCATTTT. The genes are TRBV5-5 and TRBJ1-5; D is unresolved. Germline CDR1 is SGHKS and CDR2 is YYEKEE (reference sequence). This CDR3 has 14 residues. V gave up 2 bases and J gave up 7 bases, with 13 bases separating them.